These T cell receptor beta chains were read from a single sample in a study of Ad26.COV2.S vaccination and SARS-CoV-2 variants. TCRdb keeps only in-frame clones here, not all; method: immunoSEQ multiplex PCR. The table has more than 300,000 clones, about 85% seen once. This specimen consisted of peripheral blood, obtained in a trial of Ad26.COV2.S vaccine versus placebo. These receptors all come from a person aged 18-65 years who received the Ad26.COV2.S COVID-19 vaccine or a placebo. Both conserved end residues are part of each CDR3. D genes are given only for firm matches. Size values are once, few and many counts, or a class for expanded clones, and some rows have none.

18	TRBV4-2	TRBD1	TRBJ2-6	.	TGTGCCAGCAGCCCTTTAGGGACAGGGGGTAGTGGGGCCAACGTCCTGACTTTC	CASSPLGTGGSGANVLTF
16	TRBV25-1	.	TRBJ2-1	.	TGTGCCAGCAGTGAAGTTCGGGGGGCCTTCTACAATGAGCAGTTCTTC	CASSEVRGAFYNEQFF
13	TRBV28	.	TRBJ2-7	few	TGTGCCAGCAGTTTATGGCAGAACTACGAGCAGTACTTC	CASSLWQNYEQYF
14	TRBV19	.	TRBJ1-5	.	TGTGCCAGTTCCACGGGTTGGGGCAATCAGCCCCAGCATTTT	CASSTGWGNQPQHF
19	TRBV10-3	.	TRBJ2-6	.	TGTGCCATCAGTGAGTCAAAAGGCAGTCGAGGCTCTGGGGCCAACGTCCTGACTTTC	CAISESKGSRGSGANVLTF
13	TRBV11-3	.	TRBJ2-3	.	TGTGCCAGCAGCTTCGGGCCTCAGGATACGCAGTATTTT	CASSFGPQDTQYF
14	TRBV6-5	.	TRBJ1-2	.	TGTGCCAGCCTTCCCTGGGGGGGGTCCTATGGCTACACCTTC	CASLPWGGSYGYTF
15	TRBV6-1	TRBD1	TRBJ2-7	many	TGTGCCAGCAGTGCCTCGGGACAGACAGTGTACGAGCAGTACTTC	CASSASGQTVYEQYF
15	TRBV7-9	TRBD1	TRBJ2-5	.	TGTGCCAGCAGCATAACTCAGGGGGCTCAGGAGACCCAGTACTTC	CASSITQGAQETQYF
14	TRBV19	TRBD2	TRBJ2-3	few	TGTGCCAGTAGTCTAGCGGGGGCCACAGATACGCAGTATTTT	CASSLAGATDTQYF
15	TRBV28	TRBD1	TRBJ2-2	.	TGTGCCAGCAGTGACAGGGGGCGAAACACCGGGGAGCTGTTTTTT	CASSDRGRNTGELFF
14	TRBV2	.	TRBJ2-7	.	TGTGCCAGCAGTCGACTCTTAGGGGCCTACGAGCAGTACTTC	CASSRLLGAYEQYF
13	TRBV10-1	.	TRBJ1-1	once	TGCGCCAGCAGTCCCAGGGGGAACACTGAAGCTTTCTTT	CASSPRGNTEAFF
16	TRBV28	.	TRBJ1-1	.	TGTGCCAGCAGCCCTTCCGGGAGTATCGGGCTCGCTGAAGCTTTCTTT	CASSPSGSIGLAEAFF
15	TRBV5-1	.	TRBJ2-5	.	TGCGCCAGCAGCTTACAAGGAGGGTCGCAAGAGACCCAGTACTTC	CASSLQGGSQETQYF
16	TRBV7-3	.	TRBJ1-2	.	TGTGCCAGCAGCTTAACCGGGACATTAAATTTGGATGGCTACACCTTC	CASSLTGTLNLDGYTF
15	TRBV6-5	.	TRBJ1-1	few	TGTGCCAGCAGTTACTCCCTGGGGGTTTCGACTGAAGCTTTCTTT	CASSYSLGVSTEAFF
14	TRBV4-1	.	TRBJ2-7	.	TGCGCCAGCAGCCAGATTAAGGGTGACTACGAGCAGTACTTC	CASSQIKGDYEQYF
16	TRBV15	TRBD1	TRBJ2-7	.	TGTGCCACCAGCAGACCCTCTGGACAGGCCTCGAGAGAGCAGTACTTC	CATSRPSGQASREQYF
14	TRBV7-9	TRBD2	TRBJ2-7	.	TGTGCCAGCAGCTTAGCTCGGGGGGACTACGAGCAGTACTTC	CASSLARGDYEQYF
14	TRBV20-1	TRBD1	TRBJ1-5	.	TGCAGTGCTATTGACGGGACAGACAATCAGCCCCAGCATTTT	CSAIDGTDNQPQHF
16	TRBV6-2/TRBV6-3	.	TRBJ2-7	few	TGTGCCAGCAGTTACGATCGCCCCTCGATGAACTACGAGCAGTACTTC	CASSYDRPSMNYEQYF
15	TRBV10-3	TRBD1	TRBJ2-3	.	TGTGCCATCAGCGCCGGGACAGGGGATACAGATACGCAGTATTTT	CAISAGTGDTDTQYF
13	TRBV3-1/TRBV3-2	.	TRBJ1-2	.	TGTGCCAGCAGCCTCCGCACGAGCTATGGCTACACCTTC	CASSLRTSYGYTF
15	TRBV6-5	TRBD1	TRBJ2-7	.	TGTGCCAGCAGTTACAACCGGGACAGGGTAGGTGAGCAGTACTTC	CASSYNRDRVGEQYF
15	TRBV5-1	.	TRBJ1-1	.	TGCGCCAGCAGCTTCCTAAGGACGGTGAACACTGAAGCTTTCTTT	CASSFLRTVNTEAFF
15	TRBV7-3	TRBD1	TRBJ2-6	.	TGTGCCAGCAGACCGACAGGGTTCGGGGCCAACGTCCTGACTTTC	CASRPTGFGANVLTF
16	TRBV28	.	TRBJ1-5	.	TGTGCCAGCAGTTTAAGGAAGTGGGATAGCAATCAGCCCCAGCATTTT	CASSLRKWDSNQPQHF
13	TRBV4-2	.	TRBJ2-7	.	TGTGCCAGCAGCCAAGATAGGTGGGGCGAGCAGTACTTC	CASSQDRWGEQYF
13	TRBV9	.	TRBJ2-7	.	TGTGCCAGCAGCTATAACTTTGGGGGCGAGCAGTACTTC	CASSYNFGGEQYF
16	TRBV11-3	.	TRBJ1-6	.	TGTGCCAGCAGTTTACGTGGGGATCGAGGTAATTCACCCCTCCACTTT	CASSLRGDRGNSPLHF
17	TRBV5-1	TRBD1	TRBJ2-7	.	TGCGCCAGCAGCTTAATTCCCCGGGGACAGGGGGCCTACGAGCAGTACTTC	CASSLIPRGQGAYEQYF
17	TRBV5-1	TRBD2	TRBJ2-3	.	TGCGCCAGCAGCCCACCGGCTAGCGGGGGGCCCACAGATACGCAGTATTTT	CASSPPASGGPTDTQYF
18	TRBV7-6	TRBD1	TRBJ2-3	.	TGTGCCAGCAGCTACGAAAGAGGGACAGGGCCTAGCACAGATACGCAGTATTTT	CASSYERGTGPSTDTQYF
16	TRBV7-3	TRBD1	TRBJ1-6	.	TGTGCCAGCAGCTTAGACCGGACAGGGCGGGATTCACCCCTCCACTTT	CASSLDRTGRDSPLHF
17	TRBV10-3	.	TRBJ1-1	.	TGTGCCATCAGTGAAATGAGAGGGGAAACTCGGAACACTGAAGCTTTCTTT	CAISEMRGETRNTEAFF
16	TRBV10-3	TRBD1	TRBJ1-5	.	TGTGCCATCAGGGACCCCAGGGGGGGGAACAATCAGCCCCAGCATTTT	CAIRDPRGGNNQPQHF
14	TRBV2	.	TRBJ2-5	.	TGTGCCAGCGCGGGACAGTTCCTCCAAGAGACCCAGTACTTC	CASAGQFLQETQYF
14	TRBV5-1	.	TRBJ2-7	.	TGCGCCAGCAGCTTGTCCCGGGCGGCATACGAGCAGTACTTC	CASSLSRAAYEQYF
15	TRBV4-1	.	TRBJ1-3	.	TGCGCCAGCAGCCTGCAGGTGAGCTCTGGAAACACCATATATTTT	CASSLQVSSGNTIYF
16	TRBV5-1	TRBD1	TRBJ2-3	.	TGCGCCAGCAGCTCCGGGACAGATACTAGCACAGATACGCAGTATTTT	CASSSGTDTSTDTQYF
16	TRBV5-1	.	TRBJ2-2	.	TGCGCCAGCACAAAGAGCATTCAGGAGGGCACCGGGGAGCTGTTTTTT	CASTKSIQEGTGELFF
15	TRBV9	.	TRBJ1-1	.	TGTGCCAGCAGCGTAACGGGGGGCGCGAGGACTGAAGCTTTCTTT	CASSVTGGARTEAFF
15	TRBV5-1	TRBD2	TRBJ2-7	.	TGCGCCAGCAGCTCGGCTGGCGGGGGCTCCTACGAGCAGTACTTC	CASSSAGGGSYEQYF
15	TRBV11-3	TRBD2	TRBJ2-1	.	TGTGCCAGCAGCTTTGTTGCGGGGGGGAGGAATGAGCAGTTCTTC	CASSFVAGGRNEQFF
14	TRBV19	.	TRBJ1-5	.	TGTGCCAGTAGCCCAACAGGGTTGAACCAGCCCCAGCATTTT	CASSPTGLNQPQHF